These 10 T cell receptor beta chains came from one sample sequenced in a study of cytomegalovirus exposure and HLA in healthy donors. With 60 Vbeta and 13 Jbeta primers, the PCR was carried out. Sequencing was performed with immunoSEQ multiplex PCR; in TCRdb, only in-frame clones are kept and a portion is missing. This table has more than 130,000 clones, roughly four fifths appearing once. Sequencing input: PBMCs. Receptors originate from a human donor in good health.

V gene TRBV6-6 combines with J gene TRBJ2-3, with D perhaps matching TRBD2 (7 bases). Germline values: CDR1 MNHNY, CDR2 SVGAGI (reference sequence). The CDR3 runs 16 residues. The V end was cut by 11 bases, the J end by 0 bases, with 21 bases between. CDR3 region: CAGGASRVPSTDTQYF. CDR3 in DNA: TGTGCCGGGGGGGCTAGCAGAGTACCTAGCACAGATACGCAGTATTTT.

The table lists this clone with a count of one. The CDR3 spells CAITPGTEKHEQYF. Here the CDR3 DNA reads TGTGCCATCACCCCCGGGACAGAGAAACACGAGCAGTACTTC. This rearrangement joins TRBV10-3 to TRBJ2-7; 7 bases are a match to TRBD1. Unmatched junction bases numbered 11, after V lost 7 bases and J lost 5 bases. The CDR3 sequence is 14 residues long. Germline-derived CDR1 and CDR2 are ENHRY and SYGVKD.

The J gene is TRBJ2-7, the V gene TRBV7-9, with D perhaps matching TRBD2 (5 bases). Trimming pared 5 bases from V and 4 bases from J, leaving 12 bases between. Per germline, CDR1 SEHNR and CDR2 FQNEAQ (reference sequence). The length of the CDR3 is 13 residues. CDR3 sequence: CASSRREAYEQYF. The CDR3 region has the DNA TGTGCCAGCAGCCGCCGGGAAGCTTACGAGCAGTACTTC.

V usage is TRBV25-1 and J usage is TRBJ2-7, with D tentatively TRBD1 (6 bases). Germline-derived CDR1 and CDR2 are MGHDK and SYGVNS. The CDR3 contains 15 residues. The V gene lost 3 bases and the J gene lost 2 bases, with 14 bases spanning the gap. The CDR3 here is CASSDGSGAPYEQYF. CDR3 coding DNA: TGTGCCAGCAGTGATGGGTCAGGGGCCCCCTACGAGCAGTACTTC.

The chain links TRBV2 to TRBJ2-5; 9 nucleotides match TRBD2. Germline V gives CDR1 SNHLY, CDR2 FYNNEI. Trimming at V came to 6 bases and at J to 5 bases, leaving 7 bases not matched to a gene. This CDR3 contains 14 residues. Written as DNA, the CDR3 is TGTGCCAGCAGGGGTAGCGGGAGTAGGGAGACCCAGTACTTC. As protein: CASRGSGSRETQYF.

The chain combines TRBV19 with TRBJ1-2, with D perhaps TRBD1 (5 bases). Germline CDR1 is LNHDA and CDR2 is SQIVND (reference sequence). The V end lost 0 bases, the J end lost 7 bases, and 15 bases lay between the germline ends. This CDR3 has 15 residues. The CDR3 sequence is CASSIDQPGLGGYTF. The CDR3 DNA follows: TGTGCCAGTAGTATAGATCAGCCAGGGTTGGGTGGCTACACCTTC.

The V and J genes are TRBV10-2 and TRBJ1-5; 8 positions agree with TRBD1. Germline-derived CDR1 and CDR2 are WSHSY and SAAADI. Unmatched junction bases numbered 2, after V lost 3 bases and J lost 1 base. This CDR3 has 15 residues. DNA of the CDR3: TGCGCCAGCAGTGAAAGGACAGGGAGCAATCAGCCCCAGCATTTT. Translation: CASSERTGSNQPQHF.

The V call is TRBV27, the J call TRBJ2-1, with 7 bases lining up with TRBD2. V gave up 6 bases and J gave up 6 bases; unmatched junction bases: 11. The CDR3 is made up of 15 amino acids. Germline lookup yields CDR1 MNHEY and CDR2 SMNVEV (reference sequence). CDR3 coding DNA: TGTGCCAGCAGGAAAGAGCGGGGTATTCTCAATGAGCAGTTCTTC. It translates to CASRKERGILNEQFF.

This clone turned up a few times. CDR3 protein: CASSTLDRGSYEQYF. The CDR3 DNA reads as TGTGCCAGCTCAACACTTGACAGGGGGAGCTACGAGCAGTACTTC. The chain joins TRBV18 to TRBJ2-7; 9 positions agree with TRBD1. The V segment lost 5 bases and the J segment 3 bases; nucleotides outside the gene matches: 8. Germline V lookup: CDR1 KGHSH, CDR2 LQKENI. The length of the CDR3 is 15 residues.

The chain is built from TRBV7-6 and TRBJ2-2; a possible D gene is TRBD1 (6 bases). Germline loops: CDR1 SGHVS, CDR2 FNYEAQ. Trimming removed 4 bases at V and 0 bases at J, with 9 bases between. The CDR3 has 15 amino acids. The CDR3, as DNA: TGTGCCAGCAGCTACAGGGACACGAACACCGGGGAGCTGTTTTTT. Translated, it gives CASSYRDTNTGELFF.